One sample yielded the 32 T cell receptor beta chains listed below, sequenced in a study of blood T cell repertoires in COVID-19. Profiling relied on immunoSEQ multiplex PCR, and the TCRdb table lists in-frame clones only, not all of them. The sample records over 120,000 clones, about three quarters being singletons. The sample comprised peripheral blood. All receptors come from an older woman with acute or convalescent COVID-19.

The chain is built from TRBV5-1 and TRBJ2-7, with D perhaps TRBD1 (9 bases). This CDR3 is 18 amino acids long. CDR1 SGHRS and CDR2 YFSETQ come from the germline V gene. Trimming cost V 2 bases and J 7 bases, with 28 bases left between them. CDR3 residues: CASSLRGGQGLGNREQYF. For the CDR3, the DNA is TGCGCCAGCAGCTTAAGGGGGGGACAGGGACTAGGGAACCGGGAGCAGTACTTC. Complete variable domain (other parts from reference TRBV5-1 and TRBJ2-7): KAGVTQTPRYLIKTRGQQVTLSCSPISGHRSVSWYQQTPGQGLQFLFEYFSETQRNKGNFPGRFSGRQFSNSRSEMNVSTLELGDSALYLCASSLRGGQGLGNREQYFGPGTRLTVT.

The chain is built from TRBV5-1 and TRBJ2-7; perhaps TRBD2 as D (5 bases). This CDR3 has 13 amino acids. V lost 4 bases, J lost 7 bases, and 15 bases lay in between. Germline-derived CDR1 and CDR2 are SGHRS and YFSETQ. In DNA, the CDR3 is TGCGCCAGCAGCCTCATAGGAGGTTGGGAGCAGTACTTC. The encoded protein is CASSLIGGWEQYF.

The chain joins TRBV19 to TRBJ1-2, with a tentative D call TRBD1 (5 bases). V gave up 6 bases and J gave up 0 bases, with 14 bases separating them. The CDR3 is made up of 15 amino acids. The germline CDR1 and CDR2 sequences are LNHDA and SQIVND (reference sequence). CDR3 protein: CASSPRRAPNYGYTF. DNA of the CDR3: TGTGCCAGTAGCCCTCGCAGGGCGCCTAACTATGGCTACACCTTC.

This rearrangement joins TRBV7-9 to TRBJ1-4; TRBD1 matches at 9 bases. Germline-derived CDR1 and CDR2 are SEHNR and FQNEAQ (reference sequence). J gave up 7 bases and V 0 bases, and 3 bases lay outside the gene matches. This CDR3 is built from 15 residues. CDR3 DNA: TGTGCCAGCAGCTTAGCGGGACAGGGAAGTGAAAAACTGTTTTTT. This translates into CASSLAGQGSEKLFF.

This chain links TRBV7-8 with TRBJ2-1; D is perhaps TRBD1 (5 bases). This CDR3 has 17 amino acids. CDR1 is SGHVS and CDR2 is FQNEAQ in the germline V gene. Trimming stripped 1 base from V and 8 bases from J, with 21 bases between. CDR3 DNA: TGTGCCAGCAGCTTAGTGGTGGGGCCTGGCACGATCTATGAGCAGTTCTTC. Encoded protein: CASSLVVGPGTIYEQFF.

V gene TRBV28 combines with J gene TRBJ1-2; D possibly corresponds to TRBD1 (5 bases). The V end was cut by 7 bases, the J end by 8 bases, with 20 bases between. CDR3 length: 14 residues. The germline V gene encodes CDR1 MDHEN and CDR2 SYDVKM. The CDR3 here is CASNPHWGGEGYTF. CDR3 DNA: TGTGCCAGCAACCCGCATTGGGGGGGAGAGGGCTACACCTTC.

A single count supports this clone. The rearrangement uses TRBV6-1 and TRBJ2-7; D perhaps matches TRBD1 (6 bases). Trimming took off 2 bases at V and 6 bases at J, with 17 bases between the two ends. The V gene's germline CDR1 is MNHNS and CDR2 SASEGT. The CDR3 length is 15 residues. The CDR3 DNA sequence: TGTGCCAGCAGTGAACTGGGGGCCGTGCTCAGCGAGCAGTACTTC. Protein sequence: CASSELGAVLSEQYF.

This chain uses TRBV3-1 (or the pseudogene TRBV3-2) with TRBJ2-2; D not resolved. V lost 4 bases, J lost 0 bases, and 9 bases lay in between. This CDR3 spans 15 amino acids. Germline V CDR1 and CDR2: LGHDT, YNNKEL (reference sequence). DNA for the CDR3: TGTGCCAGCAGCCCGCGACTGGCGAACACCGGGGAGCTGTTTTTT. As protein: CASSPRLANTGELFF.

The chain uses TRBV4-2 and TRBJ2-1; 10 bases agree with TRBD2. V gave up 4 bases and J gave up 0 bases; unmatched junction bases: 0. Germline V CDR1 and CDR2: LGHNA, YNFKEQ. This CDR3 is built from 15 residues. DNA for the CDR3: TGTGCCAGCAGCCCTAGCGGGAGCTCCTACAATGAGCAGTTCTTC. Translation gives CASSPSGSSYNEQFF.

V is TRBV2 and J is TRBJ1-2; D ambiguous. The CDR3 runs 14 residues. CDR1 is SNHLY and CDR2 is FYNNEI in the germline V gene. V lost 8 bases, J lost 2 bases, and 15 bases lay in between. This chain's CDR3 is CASGRSGGNYGYTF. As DNA, the CDR3 is TGTGCCAGCGGCCGGAGCGGAGGAAACTATGGCTACACCTTC.

CDR3 protein: CASSPGSSYNEQFF. The CDR3, as DNA: TGTGCCAGCAGCCCGGGATCCTCCTACAATGAGCAGTTCTTC. The chain carries TRBV6-5 and TRBJ2-1; tentative D call: TRBD2 (5 bases). The ends were cut back, 6 bases at V and 0 bases at J, with 9 bases in the middle. The CDR3 covers 14 residues. Per the germline V gene, CDR1 is MNHEY and CDR2 is SVGAGI.

The chain recombines TRBV2 with TRBJ2-1, with D tentatively TRBD2 (6 bases). The germline V gene encodes CDR1 SNHLY and CDR2 FYNNEI. Trimming shortened V by 4 bases and J by 0 bases, and 13 bases separated the two germline ends. There are 16 residues in the CDR3. For the CDR3, the DNA is TGTGCCAGCAGTGGGCCTAGCGCTAGCTCCTACAATGAGCAGTTCTTC. As protein: CASSGPSASSYNEQFF.

The genes are TRBV5-1 and TRBJ1-6, with D possibly TRBD1 on 5 matching bases. Trimming cost V 4 bases and J 7 bases, with 18 bases left between them. CDR3 length: 16 amino acids. Germline V gene data show CDR1 as SGHRS and CDR2 as YFSETQ. CDR3 nucleotides: TGCGCCAGCAGCCCGAACCTCCCGACAGAAAATTCACCCCTCCACTTT. This encodes CASSPNLPTENSPLHF.

J is TRBJ2-3 and V is TRBV10-1; possibly TRBD2 for D (5 bases). The CDR3 consists of 13 residues. CDR1 and CDR2 from the germline V gene are WNHNN and SYGVQD (reference sequence). Between the trimmed V and J ends, which lost 5 bases and 6 bases, there was a span of 12 bases. The CDR3 coding sequence is TGCGCCAGCAGTCTAGGGAGTGGGGATACGCAGTATTTT. This codes for CASSLGSGDTQYF.

This chain connects TRBV25-1 to TRBJ2-5; no definite D call. Trimming cost V 3 bases and J 1 base, with 6 bases left between them. The germline CDR1 and CDR2 sequences are MGHDK and SYGVNS. The CDR3 runs 13 residues. CDR3 sequence reads: CASSDWLQETQYF. The CDR3 region has the DNA TGTGCCAGCAGTGATTGGCTCCAAGAGACCCAGTACTTC.

The rearrangement uses TRBV7-9 and TRBJ1-2; 7 positions match TRBD1. Trimming took 5 bases from V and 6 from J; bases not matched to a gene: 12. CDR1 SEHNR and CDR2 FQNEAQ come from the germline V gene (reference sequence). The CDR3 length is 15 residues. The CDR3 DNA reads as TGTGCCAGCAGCCCCCCATCCACAGGGGTCCATGGCTACACCTTC. Encoded protein: CASSPPSTGVHGYTF.

This clone was detected only once. The V and J genes are TRBV5-6 and TRBJ2-3; 9 bases line up with TRBD2. The germline CDR1 and CDR2 sequences are SGHDT and YYEEEE. With 0 bases clipped from V and 0 bases from J, the junction kept 11 bases outside the gene matches. The CDR3 runs to 19 residues. CDR3 region: CASSLDVAGGGSSTDTQYF. CDR3 coding DNA: TGTGCCAGCAGCTTGGATGTCGCGGGAGGGGGGTCTAGCACAGATACGCAGTATTTT.

The chain joins TRBV5-4 to TRBJ2-7; 10 positions match TRBD1. The germline V gene has CDR1 SGHNT and CDR2 YYREEE (reference sequence). V trimming: 6 bases; J trimming: 3 bases; junction bases outside the gene matches: 6. This CDR3 has 14 residues. The CDR3 bases are TGTGCCAGCACAAGACAGGGGGCTAGCTACGAGCAGTACTTC. It translates to CASTRQGASYEQYF.

V gene TRBV5-1 combines with J gene TRBJ1-4; 8 positions match TRBD1. Trimming took 2 bases from V and 5 from J; bases not matched to a gene: 5. This CDR3 region has 15 residues. From germline, CDR1 is SGHRS and CDR2 YFSETQ. The chain's CDR3 is CASSLRTGSNEKLFF. The DNA for the CDR3 is TGCGCCAGCAGCTTAAGGACAGGGTCGAATGAAAAACTGTTTTTT.

The J gene is TRBJ2-7, the V gene TRBV4-1, with TRBD1 matching over 7 bases. Germline trimming cut 2 bases from V and 4 bases from J; bases unmatched to any gene: 8. CDR1 and CDR2 from the germline V gene are MGHRA and YSYEKL. The CDR3 sequence is 15 residues long. The CDR3 nucleotides are TGCGCCAGCAGCCAAAATAGACAGGGTGGGTACGAGCAGTACTTC. Encoded protein: CASSQNRQGGYEQYF.

The chain links TRBV5-1 to TRBJ1-2; TRBD1 aligns across 9 bases. This CDR3 has 14 amino acids. Per the germline V gene, CDR1 is SGHRS and CDR2 is YFSETQ. V shed 7 bases, J shed 3 bases, and the junction held 7 bases outside the gene matches. This CDR3 reads CASSDRGRDYGYTF. CDR3 DNA sequence: TGCGCCAGCTCAGACAGGGGGAGGGACTATGGCTACACCTTC.

The rearrangement links TRBV27 to TRBJ2-5; D perhaps matches TRBD2 (5 bases). Per germline, CDR1 MNHEY and CDR2 SMNVEV (reference sequence). Trimming shortened V by 2 bases and J by 3 bases, and 16 bases separated the two germline ends. The CDR3 consists of 16 residues. CDR3 in DNA: TGTGCCAGCAGTTTAACCCTAGCATATGGGGAAGAGACCCAGTACTTC. Its protein product is CASSLTLAYGEETQYF.

This clone occurred once. The J gene is TRBJ2-7, the V gene TRBV6-6; 7 bases are shared with TRBD2. V lost 7 bases to trimming and J lost 2 bases; unmatched junction nucleotides: 11. This CDR3 is 15 amino acids long. The germline gives CDR1 MNHNY, CDR2 SVGAGI (reference sequence). The CDR3 reads CASTILPSGAYEQYF. As DNA, the CDR3 is TGTGCCAGCACCATACTCCCTAGCGGCGCCTACGAGCAGTACTTC.

The chain carries TRBV7-9 and TRBJ1-4; weak D call: TRBD1 (5 bases). Germline V gives CDR1 SEHNR, CDR2 FQNEAQ (reference sequence). The CDR3 extends over 12 amino acids. V lost 6 bases to trimming and J lost 7 bases, with 9 bases between them. CDR3 bases: TGTGCCAGCAGACAGGACCGTGAAAAACTGTTTTTT. As protein: CASRQDREKLFF.

This chain links TRBV28 with TRBJ1-3, with a possible D match to TRBD1 (6 bases). Germline CDR1 is MDHEN and CDR2 is SYDVKM. Trimming took off 5 bases at V and 0 bases at J, with 11 bases between the two ends. The CDR3 extends over 15 amino acids. CDR3 loop: CASSTGHISGNTIYF. The CDR3 DNA sequence: TGTGCCAGCAGTACGGGACACATCTCTGGAAACACCATATATTTT.

The V and J genes are TRBV19 and TRBJ2-2; 7 bases match TRBD1. The CDR3 runs 13 residues. Losses at the gene ends were 11 bases for V and 5 bases for J; bases not matched to a gene: 8. CDR1 and CDR2 from the germline V gene are LNHDA and SQIVND (reference sequence). CDR3 residues: CAARTGLTGELFF. The DNA of the CDR3 is TGTGCCGCTCGGACAGGTCTTACCGGGGAGCTGTTTTTT.

The V call is TRBV19, the J call TRBJ2-5; 8 positions agree with TRBD1. The CDR3 totals 15 residues. The junction had 13 bases not matched to a gene; V was cut back by 7 bases and J by 6 bases. CDR1 and CDR2 (germline): LNHDA, SQIVND (reference sequence). The CDR3 nucleotides are TGTGCCAGTAACCCAGGTCAGGGGGCGCGTCAGACCCAGTACTTC. It codes for CASNPGQGARQTQYF.

The chain combines TRBV18 with TRBJ1-2; no reliable D call. This CDR3 has 15 residues. Trimming pared 2 bases from V and 4 bases from J, leaving 14 bases between. Germline-derived CDR1 and CDR2 are KGHSH and LQKENI. Here the CDR3 DNA reads TGTGCCAGCTCACCAGCGGGCTCCGGAGGCTATGGCTACACCTTC. Translating gives CASSPAGSGGYGYTF.

This clone was observed a single time. This rearrangement joins TRBV7-6 to TRBJ1-1; weak D call: TRBD1 (5 bases). Trimming left V 5 bases short and J 0 bases short, with 13 bases between. CDR1 is SGHVS, CDR2 FNYEAQ, per germline. The CDR3 is made up of 15 amino acids. CDR3 bases: TGTGCCAGCAGCGAATCACAGGCTCTGAACACTGAAGCTTTCTTT. This codes for CASSESQALNTEAFF. Together with reference TRBV7-6 and TRBJ1-1, the CDR3 gives the full variable domain: GAGVSQSPRYKVTKRGQDVALRCDPISGHVSLYWYRQALGQGPEFLTYFNYEAQQDKSGLPNDRFSAERPEGSISTLTIQRTEQRDSAMYRCASSESQALNTEAFFGQGTRLTVV.

The chain uses TRBV2 and TRBJ1-5; 7 nucleotides align to TRBD1. Unmatched junction bases numbered 6, after V lost 8 bases and J lost 5 bases. This CDR3 comprises 13 residues. Germline CDR1 SNHLY, CDR2 FYNNEI. The CDR3: CASCRDRDQPQHF. CDR3 DNA sequence: TGTGCCAGCTGCCGGGACAGAGATCAGCCCCAGCATTTT. Based on the CDR3 plus reference TRBV2 and TRBJ1-5, the full variable domain is EPEVTQTPSHQVTQMGQEVILRCVPISNHLYFYWYRQILGQKVEFLVSFYNNEISEKSEIFDDQFSVERPDGSNFTLKIRSTKLEDSAMYFCASCRDRDQPQHFGDGTRLSIL.

This clone was picked up a small number of times. The chain has TRBV29-1 and TRBJ2-7; 7 bases align to TRBD1. Germline trimming cut 5 bases from V and 6 bases from J; bases unmatched to any gene: 13. Germline-derived CDR1 and CDR2 are SQVTM and ANQGSEA. CDR3 length equals 14 residues. In nucleotides, the CDR3 is TGCAGCGTTAATTTGTTGGAAGGGGGCGCCGAGCAGTACTTC. Protein: CSVNLLEGGAEQYF.

CDR3 in DNA: TGTGCCACTGGGACAGGGGTGGGCTACGAGCAGTACTTC. Amino acid sequence: CATGTGVGYEQYF. The rearrangement joins TRBV28 to TRBJ2-7; 10 nucleotides line up with TRBD1. Trimming took 10 bases from V and 3 from J; bases not matched to a gene: 6. There are 13 residues in the CDR3. Germline V CDR1 and CDR2: MDHEN, SYDVKM.